These 24 T cell receptor beta chains were sequenced from one sample in a study of OX40 agonist ivuxolimab in advanced cancers. TCRdb's copy holds only in-frame clones and misses some; the assay was immunoSEQ multiplex PCR. The data hold some 77,000 clones, with 90% observed a single time. This sample comprised CD4+ or CD8+ T cells sorted from blood, obtained in a trial of the OX40 agonist ivuxolimab. The receptors originated from an adult with an advanced solid tumor such as melanoma, head and neck, liver or kidney cancer.

The table lists this clone with a count of one. The chain carries TRBV6-5 and TRBJ1-2; D unresolved. Trimming cost V 3 bases and J 4 bases, with 15 bases left between them. Germline assignment: CDR1 MNHEY and CDR2 SVGAGI. The CDR3 loop spans 15 amino acids. The CDR3 DNA reads TGTGCCAGCAGTTATAACATCCAAGACCCCTATGGCTACACCTTC. Its translation is CASSYNIQDPYGYTF.

The chain recombines TRBV4-1 with TRBJ1-2; D call uncertain. This CDR3 is built from 13 residues. Trimming pared 0 bases from V and 8 bases from J, leaving 10 bases between. Germline CDR1 MGHRA, CDR2 YSYEKL. CDR3 amino acids: CASSQETRDGYTF. The DNA for the CDR3 is TGCGCCAGCAGCCAAGAGACTCGTGACGGCTACACCTTC.

The rearrangement links TRBV2 to TRBJ1-2; TRBD1 matches at 7 bases. In germline, CDR1 is SNHLY, CDR2 FYNNEI. The CDR3 is made up of 14 amino acids. V was pared by 5 bases and J by 3 bases, with 6 bases of the junction left unmatched. The CDR3 DNA reads as TGTGCCAGCAGTAGACAGGGTAGCGACTATGGCTACACCTTC. Protein product: CASSRQGSDYGYTF.

The V call is TRBV5-1, the J call TRBJ2-7, with 10 bases fitting TRBD1. This CDR3 region has 16 residues. The V gene's germline CDR1 is SGHRS and CDR2 YFSETQ. The V and J ends lost 4 bases and 0 bases, in that order; junction bases with no gene match: 7. CDR3 sequence (DNA): TGCGCCAGCAGCGATCCTTGGACAGGGGGCTCCTACGAGCAGTACTTC. Protein: CASSDPWTGGSYEQYF.

CDR3 coding DNA: TGTGCCAGCAGCCCCCTTTGGACAGGGAAGATGAGCTACACCTTC. The encoded protein is CASSPLWTGKMSYTF. J is TRBJ1-2 and V is TRBV7-6; TRBD1 aligns across 8 bases. This CDR3 has 15 amino acids. CDR1 and CDR2 from the germline V gene are SGHVS and FNYEAQ. Trimming took 5 bases from V and 9 from J; bases not matched to a gene: 14.

V usage is TRBV5-1 and J usage is TRBJ2-5; 15 bases are shared with TRBD2. After removal of 3 bases from V and 2 bases from J, the junction contained 2 bases not matched to a gene. Per germline, CDR1 SGHRS and CDR2 YFSETQ. The CDR3 length is 16 residues. For the CDR3, the DNA is TGCGCCAGCAGCTATGGACTAGCGGGAGGGCAAGAGACCCAGTACTTC. This translates into CASSYGLAGGQETQYF.

In this sample, this clone turned up once. The chain is built from TRBV5-6 and TRBJ2-1; TRBD2 matches at 10 bases. This CDR3 is 15 amino acids long. The V gene's germline CDR1 is SGHDT and CDR2 YYEEEE. Unmatched junction bases numbered 8, after V lost 4 bases and J lost 7 bases. CDR3 coding DNA: TGTGCCAGCAGCCCTACTAGCGGGAAAAGAAATGAGCAGTTCTTC. It translates to CASSPTSGKRNEQFF. Variable domain in full (rest from reference TRBV5-6 and TRBJ2-1): DAGVTQSPTHLIKTRGQQVTLRCSPKSGHDTVSWYQQALGQGPQFIFQYYEEEERQRGNFPDRFSGHQFPNYSSELNVNALLLGDSALYLCASSPTSGKRNEQFFGPGTRLTVL.

The genes are TRBV28 and TRBJ1-5; D unresolved. The CDR3 is made up of 11 amino acids. Germline assignment: CDR1 MDHEN and CDR2 SYDVKM. V was shortened by 8 bases and J by 16 bases, with 18 bases between the two germline ends. The DNA of the CDR3 is TGTGCCAGCTCCAGAGGGTGGGGATACCATTTT. It encodes CASSRGWGYHF.

J is TRBJ2-7 and V is TRBV6-5; D is perhaps TRBD1 or TRBD2 (5 bases each). Germline CDR1 MNHEY, CDR2 SVGAGI. The CDR3 runs to 14 residues. The V end was cut by 7 bases, the J end by 2 bases, with 15 bases between. The DNA of the CDR3 is TGTGCCAGCACCCCGGGACCCCTCCCCTACGAGCAGTACTTC. Its protein is CASTPGPLPYEQYF.

As regards this clone: The same CDR3 can be traced to other DNA sequences in this sample. This CDR3 reads CASSLEGRNTEAFF. The CDR3 bases are TGCGCCAGCAGCTTGGAGGGCAGAAACACTGAAGCTTTCTTT. The chain carries TRBV5-1 and TRBJ1-1; D not resolved. Germline CDR1 SGHRS, CDR2 YFSETQ. V lost 0 bases and J lost 2, with 8 bases in between. This CDR3 is 14 amino acids long. Supplemented by reference TRBV5-1 and TRBJ1-1, the full variable domain reads KAGVTQTPRYLIKTRGQQVTLSCSPISGHRSVSWYQQTPGQGLQFLFEYFSETQRNKGNFPGRFSGRQFSNSRSEMNVSTLELGDSALYLCASSLEGRNTEAFFGQGTRLTVV.

This chain uses TRBV6-1 with TRBJ2-1, with D hard to call. The CDR3 extends over 12 amino acids. With 4 bases removed from V and 7 bases from J, the gap between germline ends came to 8 bases. Germline values: CDR1 MNHNS, CDR2 SASEGT. This CDR3 is CASSVPLNEQFF. CDR3 in DNA: TGTGCCAGCAGTGTTCCATTAAATGAGCAGTTCTTC.

The rearrangement uses TRBV10-3 and TRBJ2-2, with TRBD1 as a possible D gene (6 bases). Germline V lookup: CDR1 ENHRY, CDR2 SYGVKD. The length of the CDR3 is 14 residues. Trimming stripped 5 bases from V and 4 bases from J, with 11 bases between. The CDR3 coding sequence is TGTGCCATCAGTCCAACAGGGTTCACCGGGGAGCTGTTTTTT. The encoded protein is CAISPTGFTGELFF.

This chain joins TRBV4-2 and TRBJ1-2; maybe TRBD1 (5 bases). V was trimmed by 0 bases and J by 8 bases, leaving 13 bases between them. This CDR3 comprises 14 residues. Germline loops: CDR1 LGHNA, CDR2 YNFKEQ. CDR3 in DNA: TGTGCCAGCAGCCAAGATCGGGGAGGGGTCGGCTACACCTTC. Its translation: CASSQDRGGVGYTF.

As for this clone: Mismatch with germline at one junction end may stem from a read error. The genes are TRBV7-7 and TRBJ2-5; TRBD1 or TRBD2 may be the D gene (5 bases each). The CDR3 is made up of 12 amino acids. Germline CDR1 SSHAT, CDR2 FNYEAQ (reference sequence). The CDR3, as DNA: TGTGCTAGCAGCTCGGGGCCGGGGACCCAGTACTTC. Translating it yields CASSSGPGTQYF.

V is TRBV7-7 and J is TRBJ2-3; TRBD2 aligns across 14 bases. CDR1 SSHAT and CDR2 FNYEAQ come from the germline V gene (reference sequence). This CDR3 comprises 16 residues. V lost 3 bases, J lost 3 bases, and 2 bases stayed unmatched. The CDR3 spells CASSLGLAGDTDTQYF. CDR3 DNA sequence: TGTGCCAGCAGCTTGGGACTAGCGGGAGATACAGATACGCAGTATTTT.

V and J are TRBV28 and TRBJ1-1; the D is unclear. Germline V gene data show CDR1 as MDHEN and CDR2 as SYDVKM. Trimming stripped 7 bases from V and 7 bases from J, with 10 bases between. This CDR3 is built from 11 residues. The CDR3 is CASMREDEAFF. CDR3 nucleotides: TGTGCCAGCATGAGAGAGGATGAAGCTTTCTTT.

This chain joins TRBV6-5 and TRBJ1-2; 7 bases are shared with TRBD1. V shed 6 bases, J shed 5 bases, and the junction held 9 bases outside the gene matches. Germline V gene lookup returns CDR1 MNHEY and CDR2 SVGAGI. The CDR3 has 14 residues. The CDR3 reads CASSRRQGGYGYTF. In DNA, the CDR3 is TGTGCCAGCAGCCGCCGACAGGGAGGGTATGGCTACACCTTC.

Note on this clone: The same CDR3 is also encoded by other DNA sequences in this sample. The J gene is TRBJ2-7, the V gene TRBV6-1, with a possible D match to TRBD1 (6 bases). This CDR3 region has 14 residues. The V gene lost 3 bases and the J gene lost 0 bases, with 9 bases spanning the gap. The germline gives CDR1 MNHNS, CDR2 SASEGT. CDR3 in amino acids: CASSDRGGSYEQYF. The CDR3 DNA reads TGTGCCAGCAGTGACCGAGGGGGCTCCTACGAGCAGTACTTC.

The chain uses TRBV5-6 and TRBJ1-2, with D maybe TRBD1 (5 bases). The CDR3 contains 13 residues. The V gene's germline CDR1 is SGHDT and CDR2 YYEEEE. Trimming cost V 1 base and J 8 bases, with 12 bases left between them. The chain's CDR3 is CASSLWTSGGYTF. CDR3 coding DNA: TGTGCCAGCAGCTTGTGGACAAGTGGGGGCTACACCTTC.

The chain links TRBV5-8 to TRBJ2-5; D possibly corresponds to TRBD1 (5 bases). There are 14 residues in the CDR3. Trimming cost V 2 bases and J 5 bases, with 13 bases left between them. Germline values: CDR1 SGHTS, CDR2 YDEGEE. CDR3: CASSFGVGVETQYF. CDR3 nucleotide sequence: TGTGCCAGCAGCTTCGGCGTAGGGGTTGAGACCCAGTACTTC.

This sequence joins TRBV6-5 and TRBJ1-1, with D possibly TRBD1 on 5 matching bases. Germline V lookup: CDR1 MNHEY, CDR2 SVGAGI. Trimming shortened V by 0 bases and J by 2 bases, and 10 bases separated the two germline ends. The CDR3 covers 15 residues. Here the CDR3 DNA reads TGTGCCAGCAGTTACTCATCGACAGTTAACACTGAAGCTTTCTTT. Protein sequence: CASSYSSTVNTEAFF.

In its sample, this clone was seen once. This chain links TRBV10-2 with TRBJ2-7, with 7 bases lining up with TRBD1. The V gene end was trimmed by 7 bases and the J gene end by 5 bases; junction bases not matched to a gene: 8. Germline V gives CDR1 WSHSY, CDR2 SAAADI. The CDR3 loop spans 13 amino acids. DNA of the CDR3: TGCGCCAGCATGGACAGGCTGGTGAACGAGCAGTACTTC. It encodes CASMDRLVNEQYF.

V is TRBV5-1 and J is TRBJ1-1, with TRBD1 matching 8 bases. V was clipped by 3 bases and J by 5 bases; unmatched bases: 6. The CDR3 loop spans 14 amino acids. Germline CDR1 SGHRS, CDR2 YFSETQ. CDR3 sequence reads: CASSSQTGATEAFF. The CDR3 coding sequence is TGCGCCAGCAGCTCCCAGACAGGGGCGACTGAAGCTTTCTTT. Supplemented by reference TRBV5-1 and TRBJ1-1, the full variable domain reads KAGVTQTPRYLIKTRGQQVTLSCSPISGHRSVSWYQQTPGQGLQFLFEYFSETQRNKGNFPGRFSGRQFSNSRSEMNVSTLELGDSALYLCASSSQTGATEAFFGQGTRLTVV.

The chain joins TRBV5-4 to TRBJ2-3, with 10 bases matching TRBD2. This CDR3 has 18 residues. Trimming took 1 base from V and 4 from J; bases not matched to a gene: 12. The germline V gene encodes CDR1 SGHNT and CDR2 YYREEE (reference sequence). CDR3 nucleotides: TGTGCCAGCAGCTTGCCGGGACTAGCGACTCGAGGGGCAGATACGCAGTATTTT. Translated: CASSLPGLATRGADTQYF. Complete variable domain (other parts from reference TRBV5-4 and TRBJ2-3): ETGVTQSPTHLIKTRGQQVTLRCSSQSGHNTVSWYQQALGQGPQFIFQYYREEENGRGNFPPRFSGLQFPNYSSELNVNALELDDSALYLCASSLPGLATRGADTQYFGPGTRLTVL.